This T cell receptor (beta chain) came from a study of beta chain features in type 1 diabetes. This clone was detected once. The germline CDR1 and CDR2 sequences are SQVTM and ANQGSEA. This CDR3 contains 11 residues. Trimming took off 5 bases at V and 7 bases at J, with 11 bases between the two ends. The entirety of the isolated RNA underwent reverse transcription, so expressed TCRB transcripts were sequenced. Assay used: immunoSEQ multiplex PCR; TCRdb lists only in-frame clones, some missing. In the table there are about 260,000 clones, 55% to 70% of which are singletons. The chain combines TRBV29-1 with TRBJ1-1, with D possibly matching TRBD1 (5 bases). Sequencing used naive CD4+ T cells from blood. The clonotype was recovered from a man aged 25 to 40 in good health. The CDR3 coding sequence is TGCAGCGTTCTGGGGGTCCGTGAAGCTTTCTTT. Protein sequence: CSVLGVREAFF.